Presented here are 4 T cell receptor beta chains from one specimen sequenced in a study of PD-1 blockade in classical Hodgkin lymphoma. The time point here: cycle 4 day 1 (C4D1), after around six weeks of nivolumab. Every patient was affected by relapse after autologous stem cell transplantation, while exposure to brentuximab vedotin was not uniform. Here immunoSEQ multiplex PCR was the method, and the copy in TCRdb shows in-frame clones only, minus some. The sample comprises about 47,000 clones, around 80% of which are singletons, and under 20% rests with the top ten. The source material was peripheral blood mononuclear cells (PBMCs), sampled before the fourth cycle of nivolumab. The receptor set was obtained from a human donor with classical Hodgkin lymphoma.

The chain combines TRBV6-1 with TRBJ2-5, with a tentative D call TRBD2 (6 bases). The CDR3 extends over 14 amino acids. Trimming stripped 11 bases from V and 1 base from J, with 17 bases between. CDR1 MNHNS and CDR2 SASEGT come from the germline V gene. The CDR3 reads CAGTGATSQETQYF. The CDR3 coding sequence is TGTGCCGGCACGGGAGCGACTAGCCAAGAGACCCAGTACTTC.

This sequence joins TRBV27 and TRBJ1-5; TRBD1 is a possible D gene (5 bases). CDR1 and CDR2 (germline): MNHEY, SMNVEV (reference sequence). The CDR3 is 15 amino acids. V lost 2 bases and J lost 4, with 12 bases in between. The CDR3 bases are TGTGCCAGCAGTTTAGGTCGGGGGTCTAATCAGCCCCAGCATTTT. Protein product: CASSLGRGSNQPQHF.

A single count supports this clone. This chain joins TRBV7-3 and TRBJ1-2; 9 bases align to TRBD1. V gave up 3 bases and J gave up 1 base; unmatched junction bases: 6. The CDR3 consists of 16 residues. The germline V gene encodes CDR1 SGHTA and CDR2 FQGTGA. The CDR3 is CASSLGPGQGNYGYTF. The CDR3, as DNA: TGTGCCAGCAGCTTGGGGCCGGGACAGGGTAACTATGGCTACACCTTC.

The CDR3 region has the DNA TGCGCCAGCAGCCCACGGCCTGACACCGGGGAGCTGTTTTTT. Protein: CASSPRPDTGELFF. The rearrangement uses TRBV5-1 and TRBJ2-2, with D uncertain. The V gene lost 4 bases and the J gene lost 3 bases, with 10 bases spanning the gap. Per germline, CDR1 SGHRS and CDR2 YFSETQ. The CDR3 has 14 residues.